This record concerns one T cell receptor beta chain sequence. The source of the sample is a study of cytotoxic CD8 clonotypes in ibrutinib-treated CLL. At the level of the study: The study included under twelve relapsed/refractory and 15 treatment-naive patients; 17 to 18 had IGHV unmutated disease. Response samples were taken after a median of about twelve months on treatment, range 6 to 36.

The authors obtained roughly 1.8 micrograms of genomic DNA from cryopreserved PBMCs for TCR beta libraries. Germline loops: CDR1 SGHTA, CDR2 FQGNSA. Deletions cut 7 bases from V and 5 bases from J, with 14 bases between. This CDR3 is 14 amino acids long. The intended depth for sequencing was 1 in 200,000 to 1 in 1 million T cells. Sequenced by immunoSEQ multiplex PCR; TCRdb stores in-frame clones only, minus some. The sample shows approximately 92,000 clones, 60% to 80% of them seen only once. The source material was PBMCs, sampled after 24 months of ibrutinib treatment. This clonotype was obtained from a human donor with chronic lymphocytic leukemia. The chain links TRBV7-2 to TRBJ2-2; TRBD2 might be the D (6 bases). In DNA form, the CDR3 reads TGTGCCAGCACCCCCAACGGGGGAACCGGGGAGCTGTTTTTT. Its protein product is CASTPNGGTGELFF.